This T cell receptor beta chain stems from a study of human T cells and chemical hapten exposure. V was clipped by 8 bases and J by 8 bases, with 12 bases between them. The germline V gene encodes CDR1 SNHLY and CDR2 FYNNEI. The CDR3 runs to 11 residues. General study points: After DPC sensitization, TCRs above 1 in 1000 frequency showed no change.

The study used a library that attached unique molecular identifiers to individual cDNA molecules. In TCRdb, the RACE reads were re-called with MiXCR into one record per CDR3 protein. Of under 120,000 distinct CDR3 sequences in the sample, roughly 9.6% were seen once. This clonotype was recorded a few times. Its antigen is as yet unknown. The time point here: patch test 1, 2 weeks after DPC sensitization. The treatment: therapeutic diphenylcyclopropenone sensitization with weekly scalp DPC. The J gene is TRBJ1-1, the V gene TRBV2, with D hard to call. This specimen consisted of whole blood, obtained in connection with sensitization to the hapten diphenylcyclopropenone (DPC). The TCR was taken from a woman between 40 and 55 years old with alopecia areata. Some clones in this sample may be carry-over from other donors' samples. As DNA, the CDR3 is TGTGCCAGCGGGCAGGTTTTCGAAGCTTTCTTT. Translation gives CASGQVFEAFF.